Here is one TCR beta chain with its context. No antigen is known for it. The CDR3 loop spans 14 amino acids. Per germline, CDR1 SGHTA and CDR2 FQGNSA. V dropped 5 bases and J dropped 5; count of bases not matched to a gene: 5. This record belongs to a study of cytomegalovirus exposure and HLA in healthy donors. The overall study: A data release that came early held tens of millions of unique TCRs from HLA-typed donors.

Points from the study as a whole: The authors reported that TCR beta sequences could predict HLA-A and HLA-B alleles. These predictions were accurate for most subjects in the first cohort. A list of about 180 TCR beta chains associated with cytomegalovirus was given.

Amplification used 60 Vbeta primers and 13 Jbeta primers. TCRdb's table, derived via immunoSEQ multiplex PCR, lists solely in-frame clones and lacks some. The sample contains around 180,000 clones, 75% to 85% of which appear only once. Sequencing was performed on PBMCs. This TCR was sampled from a woman aged 18-29 years in good health and CMV-seropositive. The J gene is TRBJ1-2, the V gene TRBV7-2, with 10 positions matching TRBD1. This CDR3 is CASSGDRGLYGYTF. The CDR3 DNA reads TGTGCCAGCAGCGGCGACAGGGGGCTTTATGGCTACACCTTC.